The 31 T cell receptor beta chains in this list originate from one sample, sequenced in a study of identical twins (dated by TCRdb to between 2015 and 2016). The receptor library was made with 5' RACE. Sequencing was carried out with an Illumina HiSeq 2000. TCRdb itself trimmed the public reads at Q25 with fastp, ran MiXCR and retained productive beta chains. CDR3 protein duplicates are merged, each entry listing the most common genes and DNA. The sample includes 400,000 to 650,000 distinct CDR3 sequences, with about 20% observed a single time. The ten most abundant clones make up 0.8% to 1% of the sample. These data are also associated with another study on T cells expressing NK-cell markers.

The sequencing input was CD4+ T cells sorted from blood. The source is a woman aged 18-29 years in good health.

The chain recombines TRBV7-3 with TRBJ2-7; possible D gene TRBD2, 6 bases. The CDR3 totals 15 residues. CDR1 is SGHTA and CDR2 is FQGTGA in the germline V gene. Trimming stripped 5 bases from V and 2 bases from J, with 16 bases between. The CDR3 region has the DNA TGTGCCAGCAGCCTGAGTGGCGGGGCCCCCTACGAGCAGTACTTC. Amino acid sequence: CASSLSGGAPYEQYF. The full variable domain, with the rest looked up from reference TRBV7-3 and TRBJ2-7, is GAGVSQTPSNKVTEKGKYVELRCDPISGHTALYWYRQSLGQGPEFLIYFQGTGAADDSGLPNDRFFAVRPEGSVSTLKIQRTERGDSAVYLCASSLSGGAPYEQYFGPGTRLTVT.

The chain is built from TRBV20-1 and TRBJ2-7; 11 bases are shared with TRBD2. This CDR3 spans 14 amino acids. CDR1 DFQATT and CDR2 SNEGSKA come from the germline V gene (reference sequence). The trim removed 6 bases at V and 3 bases at J, leaving 7 bases unmatched. The CDR3 DNA reads TGCAGTGCCTTAAAAACTAGCGGGGGCTACGAGCAGTACTTC. Translating it yields CSALKTSGGYEQYF.

The V and J genes are TRBV20-1 and TRBJ1-2; D is uncertain. Trimming took 0 bases from V and 1 from J, leaving 6 bases between them. Per the germline V gene, CDR1 is DFQATT and CDR2 is SNEGSKA (reference sequence). This CDR3 is 13 amino acids long. CDR3 nucleotide sequence: TGCAGTGCTAGAGAAGGCCTTAACTATGGCTACACCTTC. It translates to CSAREGLNYGYTF.

This clonotype was observed a few times. The V and J genes are TRBV14 and TRBJ1-1; D unclear. In germline, CDR1 is SGHDN, CDR2 FVKESK. V gave up 3 bases and J gave up 2 bases, with 7 bases separating them. The CDR3 extends over 13 amino acids. Here the CDR3 reads CASSQSLNTEAFF. CDR3 nucleotides: TGTGCCAGCAGCCAGAGTCTAAACACTGAAGCTTTCTTT.

This clonotype was seen ten or more times. CDR3 in DNA: TGTGCCAGCAGCCCGACCGGCGTGGGAAAGTTCTTC. It encodes CASSPTGVGKFF. The chain has TRBV7-9 and TRBJ2-1; unclear D gene. The length of the CDR3 is 12 residues. Germline values: CDR1 SEHNR, CDR2 FQNEAQ (reference sequence). V was trimmed by 5 bases and J by 14 bases, leaving 16 bases between them. Using reference TRBV7-9 and TRBJ2-1 for the parts outside the CDR3, the full variable domain is DTGVSQNPRHKITKRGQNVTFRCDPISEHNRLYWYRQTLGQGPEFLTYFQNEAQLEKSRLLSDRFSAERPKGSFSTLEIQRTEQGDSAMYLCASSPTGVGKFFGPGTRLTVL.

This clonotype was seen only a few times. The V call is TRBV20-1, the J call TRBJ2-3; 7 bases are a match to TRBD2. The CDR3 length is 15 residues. Per germline, CDR1 DFQATT and CDR2 SNEGSKA (reference sequence). J gave up 2 bases and V 3 bases, and 8 bases lay outside the gene matches. CDR3 in DNA: TGCAGTGCTAGTAGGCCTAGCGGATCCACAGATACGCAGTATTTT. Translated, it gives CSASRPSGSTDTQYF.

As to this clonotype: A much more abundant neighbour one base away suggests this may be a read error. This sequence joins TRBV20-1 and TRBJ2-3; D is possibly TRBD2 (6 bases). The CDR3 consists of 15 residues. CDR1 is DFQATT and CDR2 is SNEGSKA in the germline V gene (reference sequence). The CDR3 is CSSNGLALTTDTQYF. DNA of the CDR3: TGCTCCAGCAATGGGCTAGCGCTCACGACAGATACGCAGTATTTT.

This chain uses TRBV20-1 with TRBJ2-7, with 9 bases identical to TRBD1. The CDR3 contains 14 residues. The V segment lost 6 bases and the J segment 7 bases; nucleotides outside the gene matches: 13. From germline, CDR1 is DFQATT and CDR2 SNEGSKA (reference sequence). CDR3 region: CSAPPGDREGEQYF. In nucleotides, the CDR3 is TGCAGTGCCCCCCCTGGGGACAGGGAAGGAGAGCAGTACTTC.

The rearrangement links TRBV5-4 to TRBJ1-1; D is perhaps TRBD1 (6 bases). CDR1 is SGHNT and CDR2 is YYREEE in the germline V gene (reference sequence). V shed 5 bases and J shed 4 bases, with 18 bases lying between them. The CDR3 extends over 15 amino acids. CDR3 residues: CASRRRPDSSTEAFF. DNA of the CDR3: TGTGCCAGCAGAAGGCGCCCGGACAGTAGCACTGAAGCTTTCTTT.

There are a few counts of this clonotype. The CDR3 sequence: CASSQVRGSEQYF. The CDR3 region has the DNA TGTGCCAGCAGCCAAGTTAGAGGATCCGAGCAGTACTTC. V is TRBV14 and J is TRBJ2-7; unclear D gene. Germline assignment: CDR1 SGHDN and CDR2 FVKESK. The CDR3 has 13 residues. Trimming cost V 1 base and J 6 bases, with 10 bases left between them.

The chain uses TRBV20-1 and TRBJ2-5; D remains ambiguous. Trimming stripped 6 bases from V and 3 bases from J, with 11 bases between. The length of the CDR3 is 12 residues. The germline CDR1 and CDR2 sequences are DFQATT and SNEGSKA (reference sequence). The CDR3 DNA follows: TGCAGTGCCCCCGGAAGAAAAGAGACCCAGTACTTC. Amino acid sequence: CSAPGRKETQYF.

This clonotype was detected only a few times. This chain uses TRBV6-2 or TRBV6-3 with TRBJ1-5; 7 bases align to TRBD1. The germline CDR1 and CDR2 sequences are MNHEY and SVGEGT. This CDR3 has 17 amino acids. V trimming: 2 bases; J trimming: 5 bases; junction bases outside the gene matches: 12. The CDR3 DNA follows: TGTGCCAGCAGTTACCGGACAGGATGGGGCGGAGATCAGCCCCAGCATTTT. Translating it yields CASSYRTGWGGDQPQHF.

This clonotype was observed a handful of times. V and J are TRBV11-3 and TRBJ2-3, with D uncertain. Trimming took off 4 bases at V and 8 bases at J, with 16 bases between the two ends. Germline-derived CDR1 and CDR2 are SGHNT and YENEEA. The length of the CDR3 is 14 residues. The DNA of the CDR3 is TGTGCCAGCAGCTCCCGAGAACCGGCTGGTACGCAGTATTTT. This codes for CASSSREPAGTQYF. The full variable domain, its missing parts supplied by reference TRBV11-3 and TRBJ2-3, is EAGVVQSPRYKIIEKKQPVAFWCNPISGHNTLYWYLQNLGQGPELLIRYENEEAVDDSQLPKDRFSAERLKGVDSTLKIQPAELGDSAVYLCASSSREPAGTQYFGPGTRLTVL.

There are a few counts of this clonotype. The V gene is TRBV15, the J gene TRBJ2-1; no definite D call. Germline V gene data show CDR1 as LNHNV and CDR2 as YYDKDF (reference sequence). The CDR3 covers 15 residues. Trimming left V 2 bases short and J 7 bases short, with 15 bases between. CDR3 nucleotides: TGTGCCACCAGCAGATCCCGGTCCGGAATGAATGAGCAGTTCTTC. Amino acid sequence: CATSRSRSGMNEQFF.

This clonotype was seen at least ten times. The V and J genes are TRBV27 and TRBJ1-1; D is uncertain. CDR3 length equals 11 residues. V dropped 10 bases and J dropped 1 base, with 7 bases sitting between them. The V gene's germline CDR1 is MNHEY and CDR2 SMNVEV (reference sequence). This CDR3 is CATIKNTEAFF. The CDR3 DNA reads TGTGCCACTATAAAGAACACTGAAGCTTTCTTT.

The chain combines TRBV7-8 with TRBJ1-5; D might be TRBD1 (5 bases). The germline gives CDR1 SGHVS, CDR2 FQNEAQ. Trimming left V 1 base short and J 7 bases short, with 11 bases between. The CDR3 loop spans 14 amino acids. The CDR3 loop is CASSLVTGGQPQHF. In nucleotides, the CDR3 is TGTGCCAGCAGCTTAGTAACGGGGGGACAGCCCCAGCATTTT.

The rearrangement uses TRBV6-1 and TRBJ2-1; unclear D gene. The V and J ends lost 10 bases and 5 bases respectively, with 18 bases between them. CDR3 length equals 14 residues. Germline V gene sequence: CDR1 MNHNS, CDR2 SASEGT. The DNA for the CDR3 is TGTGCCACGTGGGTGGCACAGACGCACAATGAGCAGTTCTTC. Protein sequence: CATWVAQTHNEQFF.

This chain uses TRBV20-1 with TRBJ2-7; D is unresolved. With 0 bases removed from V and 5 bases from J, the gap between germline ends came to 14 bases. Per germline, CDR1 DFQATT and CDR2 SNEGSKA (reference sequence). This CDR3 region has 14 residues. CDR3: CSARDPDPLDEQYF. The DNA of the CDR3 is TGCAGTGCTAGAGACCCGGACCCGCTCGACGAGCAGTACTTC.

There are many counts of this clonotype. The chain employs TRBV5-1 and TRBJ2-7, with no clear D. Germline loops: CDR1 SGHRS, CDR2 YFSETQ. The ends were cut back, 5 bases at V and 7 bases at J, with 22 bases in the middle. The CDR3 contains 15 residues. CDR3 DNA: TGCGCCAGCAGTTCCCCGAACGGTCGACAAGGGGAGCAGTACTTC. Protein: CASSSPNGRQGEQYF.

This clonotype has more than one count but fewer than ten. The V call is TRBV20-1, the J call TRBJ1-1; possible D gene TRBD1, 5 bases. V shed 1 base and J shed 7 bases, with 16 bases lying between them. The germline V gene encodes CDR1 DFQATT and CDR2 SNEGSKA (reference sequence). The CDR3 totals 14 residues. The CDR3 protein is CSARVAGRGNEAFF. The CDR3 region has the DNA TGCAGTGCTAGAGTAGCTGGAAGGGGTAATGAAGCTTTCTTT.

V and J are TRBV6-1 and TRBJ2-7; a weak D match, TRBD2 (5 bases). CDR1 is MNHNS, CDR2 SASEGT, per germline. The CDR3 is 14 residues long. V lost 8 bases, J lost 5 bases, and 19 bases lay in between. The DNA for the CDR3 is TGTGCCAGCTCCATAGAGAGGGCCGGGGACGAGCAGTACTTC. Residues: CASSIERAGDEQYF.

The J gene is TRBJ2-7, the V gene TRBV6-2 or TRBV6-3; TRBD1 is a possible D gene (6 bases). This CDR3 region has 15 residues. Trimming took off 0 bases at V and 2 bases at J, with 11 bases between the two ends. Germline loops: CDR1 MNHEY, CDR2 SVGEGT. CDR3: CASSYSRQGPYEQYF. The CDR3 nucleotides read TGTGCCAGCAGTTACTCGAGGCAGGGGCCCTACGAGCAGTACTTC.

This clonotype showed up many times. This chain joins TRBV20-1 and TRBJ2-5; no clear D gene. Germline-derived CDR1 and CDR2 are DFQATT and SNEGSKA (reference sequence). The CDR3 has 14 amino acids. In DNA form, the CDR3 reads TGCAGCGCCATTACAAGACGGACCCAAGAGACCCAGTACTTC. Its translation is CSAITRRTQETQYF.

This clonotype was detected only a few times. This chain connects TRBV25-1 to TRBJ2-1; D could derive from TRBD1 or TRBD2 (6 bases each). The V gene lost 8 bases and the J gene lost 7 bases, with 12 bases spanning the gap. CDR3 length: 12 amino acids. Germline V gene lookup returns CDR1 MGHDK and CDR2 SYGVNS. The CDR3 loop is CASRLGGNEQFF. CDR3 in DNA: TGTGCCAGCCGACTAGGGGGGAATGAGCAGTTCTTC.

This chain links TRBV9 with TRBJ2-7, with TRBD1 matching over 7 bases. Germline V CDR1 and CDR2: SGDLS, YYNGEE. After removal of 3 bases from V and 5 bases from J, the junction contained 14 bases not matched to a gene. The CDR3 has 16 residues. The CDR3 bases are TGTGCCAGCAGCGATAAAAGAGGGACAGAAACCCACGAGCAGTACTTC. This codes for CASSDKRGTETHEQYF.

This clonotype was observed a few times. The V and J genes are TRBV2 and TRBJ1-2, with D possibly TRBD1 on 5 matching bases. CDR1 and CDR2 (germline): SNHLY, FYNNEI. The CDR3 spans 12 residues. With 6 bases removed from V and 4 bases from J, the gap between germline ends came to 9 bases. This chain's CDR3 is CASRDDSYGYTF. The DNA of the CDR3 is TGTGCCAGCAGGGACGACAGCTATGGCTACACCTTC. Full variable domain (rest looked up from reference TRBV2 and TRBJ1-2): EPEVTQTPSHQVTQMGQEVILRCVPISNHLYFYWYRQILGQKVEFLVSFYNNEISEKSEIFDDQFSVERPDGSNFTLKIRSTKLEDSAMYFCASRDDSYGYTFGSGTRLTVV.

This clonotype was counted a few times. The chain links TRBV7-9 to TRBJ2-1, with TRBD1 matching 8 bases. CDR1 and CDR2 from the germline V gene are SEHNR and FQNEAQ (reference sequence). J gave up 5 bases and V 1 base, and 7 bases lay outside the gene matches. This CDR3 is 16 amino acids long. CDR3 nucleotide sequence: TGTGCCAGCAGCTTAGGGACAGGGAGCCCTCACAATGAGCAGTTCTTC. Its translation is CASSLGTGSPHNEQFF.

This clonotype showed up just a few times. This rearrangement joins TRBV12-3 or TRBV12-4 to TRBJ2-6; D not certain. Trimming took 4 bases from V and 0 from J, leaving 10 bases between them. This CDR3 has 16 residues. The CDR3 DNA follows: TGTGCCAGCAGTTCTGGCACCATCTCTGGGGCCAACGTCCTGACTTTC. Its translation is CASSSGTISGANVLTF.

The chain joins TRBV5-1 to TRBJ2-4, with D uncertain. From germline, CDR1 is SGHRS and CDR2 YFSETQ. The V gene lost 0 bases and the J gene lost 8 bases, with 9 bases spanning the gap. The CDR3 is 13 residues long. The CDR3 protein is CASSLVGRDIQYF. The CDR3 DNA reads as TGCGCCAGCAGCTTGGTCGGTAGAGACATTCAGTACTTC.

This clonotype was counted only a few times. V and J are TRBV7-2 and TRBJ2-5; no reliable D call. The V gene lost 5 bases and the J gene lost 2 bases, with 12 bases spanning the gap. Germline lookup yields CDR1 SGHTA and CDR2 FQGNSA. The CDR3 is 14 residues long. The CDR3 protein is CASSPGPFQETQYF. CDR3 coding DNA: TGTGCCAGCAGCCCGGGTCCATTTCAAGAGACCCAGTACTTC.

The rearrangement uses TRBV20-1 and TRBJ1-1; tentative D call: TRBD1 (6 bases). Deletions cut 6 bases from V and 5 bases from J, with 16 bases between. The CDR3 sequence is 13 residues long. Germline loops: CDR1 DFQATT, CDR2 SNEGSKA (reference sequence). For the CDR3, the DNA is TGCAGTGCCAGGGGTGCAGGGTCGACTGAAGCTTTCTTT. Translation gives CSARGAGSTEAFF.